A single T cell receptor beta chain is shown here with its context. The data were obtained in a study of blood T cell repertoires in COVID-19. Overall study context: Donors in the United States, Italy and Spain gave samples during acute or convalescent COVID-19.

The repertoire was sequenced with immunoSEQ multiplex PCR; TCRdb's copy has only in-frame clones and lacks some. The sample records more than 150,000 clones, roughly 85% being singletons. The CDR3 covers 18 residues. V was shortened by 4 bases and J by 0 bases, with 20 bases between the two germline ends. Looked up from germline, CDR1 is SNHLY and CDR2 is FYNNEI. The source material was peripheral blood. The chain employs TRBV2 and TRBJ2-3, with D possibly being TRBD1 (5 bases). This clonotype was sampled from a woman in her 70s with acute or convalescent COVID-19. CDR3 region: CASSVRTNTRASTDTQYF. Written as DNA, the CDR3 is TGTGCCAGCAGTGTTCGGACGAATACCAGGGCGAGCACAGATACGCAGTATTTT.